This is a list of T cell receptor beta chains from one sample in a study of T cells in Graves' hyperthyroidism and ophthalmopathy. TCRdb independently ran MiXCR on the multiplex PCR reads; one entry per CDR3 protein. The table lists around 270,000 distinct CDR3 sequences, roughly 18% of them singletons. The sample comprised blood. These receptors originate from a man aged 50-60 years with Graves' ophthalmopathy. The CDR3 runs from the conserved cysteine through the conserved F or W. The D gene is left open where the match is weak. The listing skips clone size in some rows; elsewhere it reads once, few, many or a size class.

v_call: TRBV30
clone_size: .
j_call: TRBJ1-5
d_call: .
cdr3_nt: TGTGCCTGGAGTGACTCCGGGGTCCAGCCCCAGCATTTT
cdr3_aa: CAWSDSGVQPQHF

v_call: TRBV28
clone_size: many
j_call: TRBJ2-1
d_call: .
cdr3_nt: TGTGCCAGCGCGGGGCAGGGCTCCTACAATGAGCAGTTCTTC
cdr3_aa: CASAGQGSYNEQFF

v_call: TRBV6-2/TRBV6-3
clone_size: .
j_call: TRBJ2-7
d_call: .
cdr3_nt: TGTGCCAGCAGTTATTCAAGCAGGACCTCCTACGAGCAGTACTTC
cdr3_aa: CASSYSSRTSYEQYF

v_call: TRBV28
clone_size: many
j_call: TRBJ1-2
d_call: .
cdr3_nt: TGTGCCAGCAGTTTGGGCCACTATGGCTACACCTTC
cdr3_aa: CASSLGHYGYTF

v_call: TRBV7-2
clone_size: .
j_call: TRBJ2-6
d_call: .
cdr3_nt: TGTGCCAGCAGCTTAGAACGGTTAGGGGCCAACGTCCTGACTTTC
cdr3_aa: CASSLERLGANVLTF

v_call: TRBV10-2
clone_size: many
j_call: TRBJ2-2
d_call: .
cdr3_nt: TGCGCCAGCAGTGATGGGATACTCGCGAACACCGGGGAGCTGTTTTTT
cdr3_aa: CASSDGILANTGELFF

v_call: TRBV27
clone_size: few
j_call: TRBJ1-2
d_call: .
cdr3_nt: TGTGCCAGCAGTTTAGCGGGGGTTCGGGGCTACACCTTC
cdr3_aa: CASSLAGVRGYTF

v_call: TRBV28
clone_size: many
j_call: TRBJ2-7
d_call: .
cdr3_nt: TGTGCCAGCAGTTTACGGGCGGGTGGGTCCTACGAGCAGTACTTC
cdr3_aa: CASSLRAGGSYEQYF

v_call: TRBV20-1
clone_size: many
j_call: TRBJ2-1
d_call: TRBD2
cdr3_nt: TGCAGTGCCCGACTAGCGGGAGTCAATGAGCAGTTCTTC
cdr3_aa: CSARLAGVNEQFF

v_call: TRBV27
clone_size: .
j_call: TRBJ2-7
d_call: .
cdr3_nt: TGTGCCAGCAGCCTTTACCCGGCAGGCTACTATTCCTACGAGCAGTACTTC
cdr3_aa: CASSLYPAGYYSYEQYF

v_call: TRBV9
clone_size: few
j_call: TRBJ2-1
d_call: TRBD2
cdr3_nt: TGTGCCAGCAGCGTAGGGAATAGCGGGAGGGCCACGTACAATGAGCAGTTCTTC
cdr3_aa: CASSVGNSGRATYNEQFF

v_call: TRBV5-5
clone_size: many
j_call: TRBJ2-3
d_call: TRBD2
cdr3_nt: TGTGCCAGCAGCTTTCTACTAGCGGAGACCAAAATTACTAGCACAGATACGCAGTATTTT
cdr3_aa: CASSFLLAETKITSTDTQYF

v_call: TRBV30
clone_size: .
j_call: TRBJ2-1
d_call: TRBD2
cdr3_nt: TGTGCCTGGAGTAGCGGGGCCCTCTACAATGAGCAGTTCTTC
cdr3_aa: CAWSSGALYNEQFF

v_call: TRBV29-1
clone_size: few
j_call: TRBJ1-1
d_call: .
cdr3_nt: TGCAGCGGTAGGACGGTTATGAACACTGAAGCTTTCTTT
cdr3_aa: CSGRTVMNTEAFF

v_call: TRBV18
clone_size: many
j_call: TRBJ2-1
d_call: TRBD2
cdr3_nt: TGTGCCAGCTCACCTGGGGGACTAGCTGGTGACAATGAGCAGTTCTTC
cdr3_aa: CASSPGGLAGDNEQFF

v_call: TRBV20-1
clone_size: many
j_call: TRBJ2-7
d_call: TRBD1
cdr3_nt: TGCAGTGCCGTGGGGACAGGGGTACTCGAGCAGTACTTC
cdr3_aa: CSAVGTGVLEQYF

v_call: TRBV5-1
clone_size: .
j_call: TRBJ1-3
d_call: .
cdr3_nt: TGCGCCAGCCATCCGGGGAGCGCCGGCTACTCTGGAAACACCATATATTTT
cdr3_aa: CASHPGSAGYSGNTIYF

v_call: TRBV12-3/TRBV12-4
clone_size: many
j_call: TRBJ1-3
d_call: .
cdr3_nt: TGTGCCAGCAGTAAGGGACACTCTGGAAACACCATATATTTT
cdr3_aa: CASSKGHSGNTIYF

v_call: TRBV30
clone_size: few
j_call: TRBJ1-5
d_call: .
cdr3_nt: TGTGCCTGGAGTGTCCCGGGGACGGGTAGCAATCAGCCCCAGCATTTT
cdr3_aa: CAWSVPGTGSNQPQHF

v_call: TRBV14
clone_size: many
j_call: TRBJ2-7
d_call: .
cdr3_nt: TGTGCCAGCAGCCCAAGACAGAAGGGGGAGCAGTACTTC
cdr3_aa: CASSPRQKGEQYF

v_call: TRBV7-9
clone_size: many
j_call: TRBJ2-7
d_call: TRBD1
cdr3_nt: TGTGCCAGCAGTTCCTTCCCCCCGGGACAGGGGATCTCCTACGAGCAGTACTTC
cdr3_aa: CASSSFPPGQGISYEQYF

v_call: TRBV11-2
clone_size: many
j_call: TRBJ2-4
d_call: .
cdr3_nt: TGTGCCAGCAGCTTGGGGGGCATTCAGTACTTC
cdr3_aa: CASSLGGIQYF

v_call: TRBV9
clone_size: .
j_call: TRBJ2-2
d_call: .
cdr3_nt: TGTGCCAGCAGTGGGGGGGGACAGTTGAACACCGGGGAGCTGTTTTTT
cdr3_aa: CASSGGGQLNTGELFF

v_call: TRBV19
clone_size: .
j_call: TRBJ2-1
d_call: TRBD2
cdr3_nt: TGTGCCAGTATCCCGGCTAGCGGATACTACAATGAGCAGTTCTTC
cdr3_aa: CASIPASGYYNEQFF

v_call: TRBV14
clone_size: few
j_call: TRBJ2-7
d_call: TRBD1
cdr3_nt: TGTGCCAGCAGCCAAGGGACAGGGATGGAATACGAGCAGTACTTC
cdr3_aa: CASSQGTGMEYEQYF

v_call: TRBV27
clone_size: .
j_call: TRBJ1-2
d_call: TRBD1
cdr3_nt: TGTGCCAGCAGTTCGGACAGGGATGGCTACACCTTC
cdr3_aa: CASSSDRDGYTF

v_call: TRBV24-1
clone_size: once
j_call: TRBJ2-2
d_call: .
cdr3_nt: TGTGCCACCAGTGAATCGGGGACACCCCGGGCCGGGGAGCTGTTTTTT
cdr3_aa: CATSESGTPRAGELFF

v_call: TRBV10-3
clone_size: few
j_call: TRBJ1-6
d_call: .
cdr3_nt: TGTGCCATCAGTGTTGGGCAGACGGATTCACCCCTCCACTTT
cdr3_aa: CAISVGQTDSPLHF

v_call: TRBV3-1
clone_size: many
j_call: TRBJ2-1
d_call: TRBD2
cdr3_nt: TGTGCCAGCAGCCGTCCGGGAGGCCTGGGACATGAGCAGTTCTTC
cdr3_aa: CASSRPGGLGHEQFF

v_call: TRBV7-2
clone_size: .
j_call: TRBJ2-2
d_call: .
cdr3_nt: TGTGCCAGCAGCTTTGAGTGGGGAAGCGGGGAGCTGTTTTTT
cdr3_aa: CASSFEWGSGELFF

v_call: TRBV6-5
clone_size: .
j_call: TRBJ1-6
d_call: .
cdr3_nt: TGTGCCAGCAGAGAGGCAGGGGAAGATTCACCCCTCCACTTT
cdr3_aa: CASREAGEDSPLHF

v_call: TRBV6-2/TRBV6-3
clone_size: .
j_call: TRBJ2-1
d_call: TRBD1
cdr3_nt: TGTGCCAGCAGCCGGGACAGGGCTATCCATGAGCAGTTCTTC
cdr3_aa: CASSRDRAIHEQFF

v_call: TRBV5-1
clone_size: .
j_call: TRBJ2-1
d_call: .
cdr3_nt: TGCGCCAGCAGCTCTCCGGGAGTAGACAATGAGCAGTTCTTC
cdr3_aa: CASSSPGVDNEQFF

v_call: TRBV6-9
clone_size: .
j_call: TRBJ2-7
d_call: TRBD1
cdr3_nt: TGTGCCAGCAGTTTGGGACAGGGCAGGGACGAGCAGTACTTC
cdr3_aa: CASSLGQGRDEQYF

v_call: TRBV10-3
clone_size: many
j_call: TRBJ1-5
d_call: .
cdr3_nt: TGTGCCATCAGTGAGAGGGCAGGAGATCAGCCCCAGCATTTT
cdr3_aa: CAISERAGDQPQHF

v_call: TRBV20-1
clone_size: many
j_call: TRBJ2-7
d_call: .
cdr3_nt: TGCAGTGCCAGCGGCTCCCTCGCCTACGAGCAGTACTTC
cdr3_aa: CSASGSLAYEQYF

v_call: TRBV12-3/TRBV12-4
clone_size: many
j_call: TRBJ2-3
d_call: .
cdr3_nt: TGTGCCAGCAGGGCCCCAGATACGCAGTATTTT
cdr3_aa: CASRAPDTQYF

v_call: TRBV6-5
clone_size: few
j_call: TRBJ1-2
d_call: .
cdr3_nt: TGTGCCAGCAGTTACGGGGAAGGGGGGAACTATGGCTACACCTTC
cdr3_aa: CASSYGEGGNYGYTF

v_call: TRBV20-1
clone_size: few
j_call: TRBJ2-7
d_call: TRBD2
cdr3_nt: TGCAGTGCTAGCGGGAGACTAGCGGGGAGCTACGAGCAGTACTTC
cdr3_aa: CSASGRLAGSYEQYF

v_call: TRBV27
clone_size: .
j_call: TRBJ2-1
d_call: TRBD2
cdr3_nt: TGTGCCAGCAGTTTAGGGTTAGCGGGAGAGGGCGGTTACAATGAGCAGTTCTTC
cdr3_aa: CASSLGLAGEGGYNEQFF